These 4 T cell receptor beta chains originate from one sample sequenced in a study of Graves' ophthalmopathy and Graves' hyperthyroidism. Amplified material comprised TCR beta CDR3 regions derived from RNA transcripts. An opening RT-PCR round employed HTBI primers and preceded a second-round multiplex PCR. MiXCR was run by TCRdb on the multiplex PCR reads, yielding one entry per CDR3 protein. The data show 650,000 to 800,000 distinct CDR3 sequences, under 50% seen once. Sample: peripheral blood. These receptors all come from an adult man with Graves' ophthalmopathy.

The chain links TRBV12-3 or TRBV12-4 to TRBJ1-3; D is uncertain. The CDR3 sequence is 15 residues long. Trimming pared 3 bases from V and 0 bases from J, leaving 9 bases between. The CDR3 sequence is CASSFGRNSGNTIYF. The DNA for the CDR3 is TGTGCCAGCAGTTTCGGGCGCAACTCTGGAAACACCATATATTTT.

The chain couples TRBV3-1 to TRBJ2-7; D might be TRBD1 (6 bases). The CDR3 extends over 13 amino acids. CDR1 and CDR2 from the germline V gene are LGHDT and YNNKEL (reference sequence). V was clipped by 6 bases and J by 7 bases, with 16 bases between them. DNA of the CDR3: TGTGCCAGCAGTCAACTCCAGGGGTCTGAGCAGTACTTC. Its protein product is CASSQLQGSEQYF.

This clonotype has ten or more counts. This chain uses TRBV7-9 with TRBJ1-5, with D unresolved. Trimming removed 1 base at V and 6 bases at J, with 4 bases between. The germline V gene has CDR1 SEHNR and CDR2 FQNEAQ (reference sequence). The CDR3 has 12 residues. The CDR3 bases are TGTGCCAGCAGCTTAGACGGTCAGCCCCAGCATTTT. Translating gives CASSLDGQPQHF.

A few counts support this clonotype. This sequence joins TRBV6-6 and TRBJ2-7; D is possibly TRBD1 or TRBD2 (5 bases each). V lost 5 bases, J lost 3 bases, and 14 bases lay in between. This CDR3 comprises 14 residues. Germline CDR1 is MNHNY and CDR2 is SVGAGI (reference sequence). The CDR3 sequence: CASSPGTNFYEQYF. Written as DNA, the CDR3 is TGTGCCAGCAGTCCAGGGACGAATTTCTACGAGCAGTACTTC.